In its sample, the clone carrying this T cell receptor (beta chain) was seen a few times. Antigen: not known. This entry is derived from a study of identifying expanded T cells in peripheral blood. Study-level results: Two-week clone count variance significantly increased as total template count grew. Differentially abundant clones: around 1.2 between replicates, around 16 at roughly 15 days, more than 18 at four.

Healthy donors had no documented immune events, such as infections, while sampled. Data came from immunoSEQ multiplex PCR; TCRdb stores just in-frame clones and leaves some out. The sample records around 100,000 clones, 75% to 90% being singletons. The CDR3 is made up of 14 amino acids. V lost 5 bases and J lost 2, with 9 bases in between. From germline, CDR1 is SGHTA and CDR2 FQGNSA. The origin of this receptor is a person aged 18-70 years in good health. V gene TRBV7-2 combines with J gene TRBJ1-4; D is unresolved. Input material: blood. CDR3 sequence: CASSPPFTNEKLFF. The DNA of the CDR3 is TGTGCCAGCAGCCCCCCCTTCACTAATGAAAAACTGTTTTTT.